This TCR beta chain was profiled in a study of metastatic and nonmetastatic thyroid tumors (TCRdb year 2020). Looking at the study overall: Repertoires from peripheral blood and from tumor or nodule tissue samples of malignant and benign thyroid patients were compared.

For this chain, trimming is 4 bases at the V end and 8 bases at the J end, and the number of junction bases without a gene match is 8. From the cysteine through the phenylalanine, the CDR3 covers 14 amino acids. The kept DNA is CDR3 alone, 42 bases in frame from the first base. Looking up the germline V gene (reference sequence) yields CDR1 LNHDA and CDR2 SQIVND. Many counts were recorded for this clone. It lacks a known antigen. Base quality data are lacking; no much larger clone is found one base away. Library preparation used PCR. Sequencing instrument: Illumina HiSeq 4000. High-throughput sequencing was used to profile the TCR beta-chain CDR3 region of every patient. Concerning the study's data processing: The researchers built a classifier to tell apart papillary thyroid cancer patients with distant metastasis, based on CDR3 differences among clinicopathological groups. The Shannon index was used to measure repertoire diversity, and the Morisita-Horn index was used to measure how similar tumor and blood repertoires were. TCRdb itself trimmed the public reads at Q25 with fastp, ran MiXCR and retained productive beta chains. TCRdb, rather than the study authors, made the V and J calls. The table for this sample lists 64,000 or so clones; about 17% of them were counted only once. Roughly a tenth of the sample belongs to the ten largest clones.

None of the patients had been given any treatment before thyroid surgery. Using T-cell receptor beta sequencing, the study looked back at clinical samples from patients collected from about 2011 to 2019. Summary of the overall study and its limitations: In both blood and tumor samples, malignant tumors were reported to have significantly higher TCR beta diversity than benign nodules.

The rearrangement combines TRBV19 with TRBJ1-2, with 9 bases aligning to TRBD1. Specimen: blood. This receptor was obtained from a male donor with papillary thyroid cancer or a benign thyroid nodule (not recorded which). Some clones in this sample may be carry-over from other donors' samples. The bases are TGTGCCAGTAGTAGAGACCGGACAGGGGACGGCTACACCTTC. Its protein reads: CASSRDRTGDGYTF.